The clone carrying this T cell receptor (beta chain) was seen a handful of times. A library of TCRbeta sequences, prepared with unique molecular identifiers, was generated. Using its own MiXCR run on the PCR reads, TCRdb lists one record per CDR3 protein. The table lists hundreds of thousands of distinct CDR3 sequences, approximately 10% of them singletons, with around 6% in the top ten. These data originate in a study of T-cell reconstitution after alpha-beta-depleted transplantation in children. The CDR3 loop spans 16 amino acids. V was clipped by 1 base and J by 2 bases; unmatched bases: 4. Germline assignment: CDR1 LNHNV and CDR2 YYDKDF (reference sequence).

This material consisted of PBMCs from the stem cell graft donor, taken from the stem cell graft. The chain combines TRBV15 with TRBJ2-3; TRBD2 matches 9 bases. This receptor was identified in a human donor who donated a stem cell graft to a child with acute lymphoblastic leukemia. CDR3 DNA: TGTGCCACCAGCAGAGGAGCGGGGGGTTACACAGATACGCAGTATTTT. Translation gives CATSRGAGGYTDTQYF.